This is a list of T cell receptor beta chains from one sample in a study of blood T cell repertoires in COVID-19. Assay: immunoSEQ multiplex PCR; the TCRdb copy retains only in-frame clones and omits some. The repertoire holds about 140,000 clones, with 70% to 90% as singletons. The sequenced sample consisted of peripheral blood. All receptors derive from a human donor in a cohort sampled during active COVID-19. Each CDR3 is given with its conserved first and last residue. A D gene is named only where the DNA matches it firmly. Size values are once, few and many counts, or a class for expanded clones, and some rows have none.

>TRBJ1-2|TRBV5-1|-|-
CASSPGHQANYGYTF
TGCGCCAGCAGCCCCGGACACCAAGCTAACTATGGCTACACCTTC
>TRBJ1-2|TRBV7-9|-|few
CASSFEVGYTF
TGTGCCAGCAGCTTTGAGGTTGGCTACACCTTC
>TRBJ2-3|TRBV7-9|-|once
CASSFITGGEPDTQYF
TGTGCCAGCAGCTTTATTACGGGGGGCGAGCCAGATACGCAGTATTTT
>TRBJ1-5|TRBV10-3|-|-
CAPAPREDSNQPQHF
TGTGCCCCCGCGCCCCGTGAGGATAGCAATCAGCCCCAGCATTTT
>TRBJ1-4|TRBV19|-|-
CASTPRRVGRIDEKLFF
TGTGCCAGTACCCCGAGGAGGGTTGGGAGGATAGATGAAAAACTGTTTTTT
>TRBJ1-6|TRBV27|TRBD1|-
CASSWDRSSPLHF
TGTGCCAGCAGTTGGGACAGGTCGAGTCCCCTCCACTTT
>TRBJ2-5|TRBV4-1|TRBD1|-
CASSLDRVQETQYF
TGCGCCAGCAGCCTCGACAGGGTCCAAGAGACCCAGTACTTC
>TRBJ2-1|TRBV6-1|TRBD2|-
CASSGTSGISSYNEQFF
TGTGCCAGCAGTGGGACTAGCGGGATAAGCTCCTACAATGAGCAGTTCTTC
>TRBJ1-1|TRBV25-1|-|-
CASLPYGDTEAFF
TGTGCCAGCCTGCCCTACGGGGACACTGAAGCTTTCTTT
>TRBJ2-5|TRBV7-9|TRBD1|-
CASSPTGSETQYF
TGTGCCAGCAGCCCGACAGGGTCAGAGACCCAGTACTTC
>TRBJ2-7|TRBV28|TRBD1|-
CASSSPGTGGYYEQYF
TGTGCCAGCAGTTCTCCCGGGACAGGGGGATACTACGAGCAGTACTTC
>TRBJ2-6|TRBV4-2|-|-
CATRSRDSSSGANVLTF
TGTGCCACCAGATCCCGGGACTCCTCCTCTGGGGCCAACGTCCTGACTTTC
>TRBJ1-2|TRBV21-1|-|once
CASSKVRGSGYTF
TGTGCCAGCAGCAAAGTTAGGGGCTCTGGCTACACCTTC
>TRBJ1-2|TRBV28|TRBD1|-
CASSWGQRQGYTF
TGTGCCAGCAGCTGGGGACAGAGGCAAGGCTACACCTTC
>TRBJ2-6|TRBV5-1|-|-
CASSPASSGANVLTF
TGCGCCAGCAGCCCCGCTAGCTCTGGGGCCAACGTCCTGACTTTC
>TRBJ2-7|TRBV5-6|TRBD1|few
CASSSPRDRVYEQYF
TGTGCCAGCAGCTCCCCCCGGGACAGGGTCTACGAGCAGTACTTC
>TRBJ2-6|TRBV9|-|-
CASSGWDMVISGANVLTF
TGTGCCAGCAGCGGATGGGACATGGTAATCTCTGGGGCCAACGTCCTGACTTTC
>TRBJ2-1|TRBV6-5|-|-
CASRSLVFYEQFF
TGTGCCAGCAGGTCCCTAGTTTTCTATGAGCAGTTCTTC
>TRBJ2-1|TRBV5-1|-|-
CASSFPGQRKVNEQFF
TGCGCCAGCAGCTTTCCGGGACAACGAAAAGTCAATGAGCAGTTCTTC
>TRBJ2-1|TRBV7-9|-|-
CASSLVVSGPWVEQFF
TGTGCCAGCAGCTTGGTTGTTAGCGGTCCTTGGGTGGAGCAGTTCTTC
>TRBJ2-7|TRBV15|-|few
CATSSRGGDEQYF
TGTGCCACCAGCTCTAGAGGGGGAGACGAGCAGTACTTC
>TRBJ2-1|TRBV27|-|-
CASSLRRTSRPDEQFF
TGTGCCAGCAGTTTACGCCGGACTTCCCGGCCCGATGAGCAGTTCTTC
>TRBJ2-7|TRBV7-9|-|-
CASSLTGGIYEQYF
TGTGCCAGCAGCCTGACAGGAGGAATCTACGAGCAGTACTTC
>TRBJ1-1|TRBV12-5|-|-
CASEPPGGRNTEAFF
TGTGCTAGTGAGCCCCCCGGGGGGCGGAACACTGAAGCTTTCTTT
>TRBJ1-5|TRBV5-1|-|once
CASSLWGDQPQHF
TGCGCCAGCAGCTTGTGGGGAGACCAGCCCCAGCATTTT
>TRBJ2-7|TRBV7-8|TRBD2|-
CASSLELAVSYEQYF
TGTGCCAGCAGCTTAGAGCTAGCGGTCTCCTACGAGCAGTACTTC
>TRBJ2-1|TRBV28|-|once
CASSSYYERKNYNEQFF
TGTGCCAGCAGTTCCTACTATGAGCGGAAAAACTACAATGAGCAGTTCTTC
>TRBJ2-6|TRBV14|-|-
CASSRYPGQRSGANVLTF
TGTGCCAGCAGCCGCTATCCGGGACAACGCTCTGGGGCCAACGTCCTGACTTTC
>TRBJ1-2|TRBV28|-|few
CASSLFPPQKNGYTF
TGTGCCAGCAGTTTATTCCCTCCTCAGAAGAATGGCTACACCTTC
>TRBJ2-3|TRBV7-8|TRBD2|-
CASSFTSGGAGGAQYF
TGTGCCAGCAGCTTTACTAGCGGGGGGGCCGGGGGGGCGCAGTATTTT
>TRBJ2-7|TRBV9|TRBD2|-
CASSVTGLAGSEQYF
TGTGCCAGCAGCGTAACCGGACTAGCGGGTTCCGAGCAGTACTTC
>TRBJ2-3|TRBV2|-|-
CASSEGGEGEADTQYF
TGTGCCAGCAGTGAAGGGGGGGAGGGGGAGGCAGATACGCAGTATTTT
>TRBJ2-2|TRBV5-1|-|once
CASSLDRKGELFF
TGCGCCAGCAGCCTAGACAGGAAAGGGGAGCTGTTTTTT
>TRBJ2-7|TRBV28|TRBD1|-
CASSSPGTAGYEQYF
TGTGCCAGCAGCTCCCCCGGGACAGCAGGCTACGAGCAGTACTTC
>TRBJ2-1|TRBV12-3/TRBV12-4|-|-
CASSLGTTWFF
TGTGCCAGCAGTTTAGGGACAACTTGGTTCTTC